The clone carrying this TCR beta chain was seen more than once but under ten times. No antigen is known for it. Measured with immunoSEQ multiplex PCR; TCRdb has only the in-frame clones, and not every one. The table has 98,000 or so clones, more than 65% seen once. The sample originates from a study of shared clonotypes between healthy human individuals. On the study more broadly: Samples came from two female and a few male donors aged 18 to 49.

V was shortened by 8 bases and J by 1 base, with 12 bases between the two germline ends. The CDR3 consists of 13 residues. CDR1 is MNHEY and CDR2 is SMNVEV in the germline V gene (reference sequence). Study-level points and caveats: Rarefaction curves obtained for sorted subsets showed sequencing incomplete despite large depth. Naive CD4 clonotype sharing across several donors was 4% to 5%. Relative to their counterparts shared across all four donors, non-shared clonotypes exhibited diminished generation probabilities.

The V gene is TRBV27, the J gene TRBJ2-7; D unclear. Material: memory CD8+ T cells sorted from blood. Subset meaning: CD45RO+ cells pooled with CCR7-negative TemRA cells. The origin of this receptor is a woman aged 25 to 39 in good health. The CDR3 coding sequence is TGTGCCAGCGCTAGGACGGTATCCTACGAGCAGTACTTC. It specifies CASARTVSYEQYF.